This is a list of T cell receptor beta chains from one sample in a study of shared clonotypes between healthy human individuals. Assay used: immunoSEQ multiplex PCR; TCRdb lists only in-frame clones, some missing. The repertoire holds more than 400,000 clones, with about 72% as singletons. The sequenced sample was PBMCs. These receptor sequences come from a woman aged 40-49 years in good health. Some clones in this sample may be carry-over from other donors' samples. The CDR3 runs from the conserved cysteine through the conserved F or W. Fields, in order: V gene, clone size, D gene, J gene, CDR3 DNA, CDR3 protein. The D gene is left open where the match is weak. Size is stated for part of the rows, as once, few or many counts, or as a class when the clone is expanded.

>TRBV10-3|-|-|TRBJ1-5
TGTGCCATCCGCGACCATAGCAATCAGCCCCAGCATTTT
CAIRDHSNQPQHF
>TRBV11-3|-|-|TRBJ2-7
TGTGCCAGCAGCCAGGGTTCCCACGAGCAGTACTTC
CASSQGSHEQYF
>TRBV29-1|-|-|TRBJ2-1
TGCAGCGTTGAGAGGGAGTTCTCCTACAATGAGCAGTTCTTC
CSVEREFSYNEQFF
>TRBV28|-|TRBD2|TRBJ2-5
TGTGCCAGCAGTTTACAGCGGGGGGAAGAGACCCAGTACTTC
CASSLQRGEETQYF
>TRBV2|-|-|TRBJ2-7
TGTGCCAGCAGCGACGGGAGATCGGGGTCTCTCTACGAGCAGTACTTC
CASSDGRSGSLYEQYF
>TRBV30|-|TRBD1|TRBJ2-7
TGTGCCTGGGGGACAGGGCTGTTCTACGAGCAGTACTTC
CAWGTGLFYEQYF
>TRBV5-4|few|-|TRBJ2-1
TGTGCCAGCAGCTTGGATAGCCACTCCTACAATGAGCAGTTCTTC
CASSLDSHSYNEQFF
>TRBV30|few|-|TRBJ1-1
TGTGCCTGGAGTGCGGCAGTATCCTGGGGCACTGAAGCTTTCTTT
CAWSAAVSWGTEAFF
>TRBV30|-|TRBD1|TRBJ1-5
TGTGCCTGGAGTGTAGGGACAGGATATAGCAATCAGCCCCAGCATTTT
CAWSVGTGYSNQPQHF
>TRBV6-5|-|TRBD1|TRBJ1-5
TGTGCCAGCAGCGCGACAGGGGACTTCACACCCCAGCATTTT
CASSATGDFTPQHF
>TRBV12-5|once|TRBD1|TRBJ2-3
TGTGCTAGTGCCCGGGACAGGGGGGACACAGATACGCAGTATTTT
CASARDRGDTDTQYF
>TRBV15|-|-|TRBJ2-6
TGTGCCACCAGCAGGAACAGGGTACCTGGGGCCAACGTCCTGACTTTC
CATSRNRVPGANVLTF
>TRBV28|-|TRBD1|TRBJ2-7
TGTGCCAGCAGTTGGGGCAGGGGGAACTACGAGCAGTACTTC
CASSWGRGNYEQYF
>TRBV2|-|TRBD1|TRBJ1-4
TGTGCCAGCAGTAAGACAGGGTATGAAAAACTGTTTTTT
CASSKTGYEKLFF
>TRBV7-8|-|-|TRBJ1-1
TGTGCCCTTCCCGGGGACACTGAAGCTTTCTTT
CALPGDTEAFF
>TRBV6-1|-|TRBD2|TRBJ2-3
TGTGCCAGCAGTGAAGGGGCCGCTAGCGGCCGCACAGATACGCAGTATTTT
CASSEGAASGRTDTQYF
>TRBV29-1|many|-|TRBJ1-2
TGCAGCGTTTCTAAGGGCAGACTCTATGGCTACACCTTC
CSVSKGRLYGYTF
>TRBV6-5|few|TRBD1|TRBJ1-2
TGTGCCAGCAGTACCGGGACAGGGATGAATGGCTACACCTTC
CASSTGTGMNGYTF
>TRBV28|few|TRBD1|TRBJ2-7
TGTGCCAGCAGTTTATCGGGACAGGGGATCTACGAGCAGTACTTC
CASSLSGQGIYEQYF
>TRBV7-3|-|-|TRBJ2-3
TGTGCCAGCAGCTTAAACCCGCGCGGAGGTGGCACAGATACGCAGTATTTT
CASSLNPRGGGTDTQYF
>TRBV18|few|TRBD1|TRBJ2-2
TGTGCCAGCTCACCTACGGGACAGGGAGCCGGGGAGCTGTTTTTT
CASSPTGQGAGELFF
>TRBV5-4|-|TRBD2|TRBJ2-2
TGTGCCAGCAGCCAAGGACTAGCGGATACCGGGGAGCTGTTTTTT
CASSQGLADTGELFF
>TRBV10-3|few|TRBD1|TRBJ2-1
TGTGCCATCAGTGCAAACAGGGGTTCCTACAATGAGCAGTTCTTC
CAISANRGSYNEQFF
>TRBV7-3|-|TRBD1|TRBJ2-2
TGTGCCAGCAGCTGGACAGGGGGCGCGGCCGGGGAGCTGTTTTTT
CASSWTGGAAGELFF
>TRBV11-2|-|TRBD1|TRBJ2-4
TGTGCCAGCAGCTTAGGGACAGGAAGGAACATTCAGTACTTC
CASSLGTGRNIQYF
>TRBV11-3|-|-|TRBJ2-1
TGTGCCAGCAGCTTAGGCGGGCCTAACAATGAGCAGTTCTTC
CASSLGGPNNEQFF
>TRBV7-9|-|TRBD1|TRBJ2-7
TGTGCCAGCAGCCAAGCCGGGACAGGGGGGGTCGAGCAGTACTTC
CASSQAGTGGVEQYF
>TRBV13|-|-|TRBJ1-1
TGTGCCAGCAGCTTACTTCCAGAGAACACTGAAGCTTTCTTT
CASSLLPENTEAFF
>TRBV28|-|TRBD2|TRBJ2-1
TGTGCCAGCAGCCTAGCGGGAGGGTCCTACAATGAGCAGTTCTTC
CASSLAGGSYNEQFF
>TRBV5-3|-|-|TRBJ1-5
TGTGCCAGAAGGGGGGCTTTCGCTGGGAGCAATCAGCCCCAGCATTTT
CARRGAFAGSNQPQHF
>TRBV29-1|few|-|TRBJ1-2
TGCAGCGTTCCTTTCAACGGCTACACCTTC
CSVPFNGYTF
>TRBV5-1|-|-|TRBJ2-5
TGCGCCAGCAGCTTAGGGCTAGTAGAGACCCAGTACTTC
CASSLGLVETQYF
>TRBV27|-|TRBD2|TRBJ2-7
TGTGCCAGCAGTTTCGGCGGGAGTTCTTACGAGCAGTACTTC
CASSFGGSSYEQYF
>TRBV30|few|TRBD2|TRBJ2-5
TGTGCCTGGAGTGTGGCGGGAGGGGAGACCCAGTACTTC
CAWSVAGGETQYF
>TRBV5-8|-|-|TRBJ1-4
TGTGCCAGCAGCCGACGGGACCTCAATAATGAAAAACTGTTTTTT
CASSRRDLNNEKLFF
>TRBV15|-|-|TRBJ1-3
TGTGCCACCAGCTCCCATGGAAACACCATATATTTT
CATSSHGNTIYF
>TRBV5-4|-|-|TRBJ1-1
TGTGCCAGCAGCTTGAACAGAGACACTGAAGCTTTCTTT
CASSLNRDTEAFF
>TRBV30|few|-|TRBJ2-3
TGTGCCTGGTCCTCATCCACAGATACGCAGTATTTT
CAWSSSTDTQYF
>TRBV4-2|many|TRBD2|TRBJ2-7
TGTGCCAGCAGCCAAGTCCTGCGGACTAGCGGCTACGAGCAGTACTTC
CASSQVLRTSGYEQYF
>TRBV28|-|-|TRBJ2-1
TGTGCCAGCAGTTTGAATTTCGGTCGGGGCGAAGGTGGAAATGAGCAGTTCTTC
CASSLNFGRGEGGNEQFF
>TRBV5-6|-|TRBD1|TRBJ2-2
TGTGCCAGCAGCCCTACCGGGACAGGGGGTCTCGACGGGGAGCTGTTTTTT
CASSPTGTGGLDGELFF
>TRBV5-1|-|-|TRBJ2-3
TGCGCCAGCAGCTTGGAATCCGCTGGCACAGATACGCAGTATTTT
CASSLESAGTDTQYF
>TRBV19|few|-|TRBJ2-6
TGTGCCAGTACCCAGTCTAATAGCGCTGGGGCCAACGTCCTGACTTTC
CASTQSNSAGANVLTF
>TRBV29-1|-|TRBD1|TRBJ2-1
TGCAGCGTTGACGGGACAGGCGACAATGAGCAGTTCTTC
CSVDGTGDNEQFF
>TRBV2|few|TRBD1|TRBJ1-3
TGTGCCAGCAGTGATCCGGGACAGGGGGCTGGAAACACCATATATTTT
CASSDPGQGAGNTIYF
>TRBV30|-|-|TRBJ1-1
TGTGCCTGGACCCAAAAGGGGTCTGGGACTGAAGCTTTCTTT
CAWTQKGSGTEAFF
>TRBV30|-|TRBD2|TRBJ2-5
TGTGCCGGCACACTCGGGACTAGCGGGAGGGGGACCCAGTACTTC
CAGTLGTSGRGTQYF
>TRBV5-4|few|-|TRBJ1-2
TGTGCCAGCAGCCCGGGTTCGCCGGGCCGAAGAGCCTATGGCTACACCTTC
CASSPGSPGRRAYGYTF
>TRBV2|-|-|TRBJ2-1
TGTGCCAGCAGTTGGGGAGCCTACAATGAGCAGTTCTTC
CASSWGAYNEQFF